A selection of T cell receptor beta chains follows, all from one sample in a study of T cells expressing NK-cell markers. TCRdb reprocessed the 5' RACE reads; each CDR3 protein has one entry and no DNA is given. The repertoire table contains approximately 440,000 distinct CDR3 sequences. The sample taken for sequencing was blood T cells: a sorted CD56 or NKG2C T cell subset, CD4+ or CD8+ T cells, or bulk PBMC T cells (not recorded which). Receptors were obtained from a woman aged 45 to 65 in good health. The CDR3 runs from the conserved cysteine through the conserved F or W. The order of the fields is J gene, V gene, CDR3 protein.

>TRBJ2-7|TRBV5-5
CASSLDGSSLNEQYF
>TRBJ1-5|TRBV20-1
CSAISGGAGNQPQHF
>TRBJ2-4|TRBV20-1
CSAGSGRKNIQYF
>TRBJ2-3|TRBV20-1
CSASSRGSDTQYF
>TRBJ1-1|TRBV7-9
CASSSTTSNTEAFF
>TRBJ1-2|TRBV5-1
CASSGNRAGYTF
>TRBJ2-1|TRBV25-1
CASRSGSSYNEQFF
>TRBJ2-2|TRBV12-5
CASGSSGEHTGELFF
>TRBJ2-7|TRBV5-1
CASSFFDTGSYEQYF
>TRBJ2-3|TRBV5-1
CASSLGRGAHSTDTQYF
>TRBJ1-1|TRBV12-3/TRBV12-4
CATRRGRMNTEAFF
>TRBJ2-3|TRBV12-3/TRBV12-4
CASSIGRTTDTQYF
>TRBJ2-1|TRBV4-1
CASSELAGGRGTNEQFF
>TRBJ2-2|TRBV5-1
CASSLAGGRMKRELFF
>TRBJ2-3|TRBV11-3
CASSYPRDRRTDTQYF
>TRBJ2-3|TRBV2
CASSEDGRLGGTDTQYF
>TRBJ2-1|TRBV12-3/TRBV12-4
CASSFPDRVVSEQFF
>TRBJ2-1|TRBV6-1
CASSEARRDEQFF
>TRBJ2-7|TRBV5-1
CASSPRTPSYEQYF
>TRBJ1-6|TRBV9
CASSGLESPLHF
>TRBJ1-6|TRBV18
CASLGAAGSDSPLHF
>TRBJ2-1|TRBV5-1
CASSSVRAGSSNEQFF
>TRBJ2-5|TRBV7-2
CASSLSGLMTETQYF
>TRBJ1-4|TRBV6-2/TRBV6-3
CASTSWAEKLFF
>TRBJ2-5|TRBV20-1
CSAGDSAWETQYF
>TRBJ1-2|TRBV25-1
CASSESQGPGGYTF
>TRBJ1-2|TRBV5-1
CASSPRQGIYGYTF
>TRBJ1-1|TRBV7-2
CATTGVPFEAFF
>TRBJ2-7|TRBV28
CASSVSRRVQTYEQYF
>TRBJ1-1|TRBV10-3
CAITQSGVGNTEAFF
>TRBJ2-2|TRBV9
CASSVNRGLADTGELFF
>TRBJ2-7|TRBV3-1
CASSHRGRQNEQYF
>TRBJ2-1|TRBV29-1
CSVPTAPLLYNEQFF
>TRBJ2-2|TRBV6-2/TRBV6-3
CASSYLAGGPTGELFF
>TRBJ2-3|TRBV29-1
CSAGVNTDTQYF
>TRBJ1-1|TRBV7-6
CASSFSENTEAFF
>TRBJ1-2|TRBV9
CASSSSGARADGYTF
>TRBJ2-2|TRBV20-1
CSARDASGSLTGELFF
>TRBJ2-5|TRBV10-3
CAINRDIGETQYF
>TRBJ1-2|TRBV7-9
CASSLESGNYGYTF
>TRBJ2-1|TRBV9
CASSVEGTPTPGNEQFF
>TRBJ2-3|TRBV20-1
CSASGGMRQGLGTDTQYF
>TRBJ2-4|TRBV20-1
CSTDSQAKNIQYF
>TRBJ2-5|TRBV6-5
CASTPRPSGAETQYF
>TRBJ2-1|TRBV2
CASTRGNEQFF
>TRBJ1-5|TRBV5-1
CASSLAWGGNQPQHF
>TRBJ2-1|TRBV5-6
CASRWKGSSYNEQFF
>TRBJ2-5|TRBV29-1
CSSGTGAGETQYF